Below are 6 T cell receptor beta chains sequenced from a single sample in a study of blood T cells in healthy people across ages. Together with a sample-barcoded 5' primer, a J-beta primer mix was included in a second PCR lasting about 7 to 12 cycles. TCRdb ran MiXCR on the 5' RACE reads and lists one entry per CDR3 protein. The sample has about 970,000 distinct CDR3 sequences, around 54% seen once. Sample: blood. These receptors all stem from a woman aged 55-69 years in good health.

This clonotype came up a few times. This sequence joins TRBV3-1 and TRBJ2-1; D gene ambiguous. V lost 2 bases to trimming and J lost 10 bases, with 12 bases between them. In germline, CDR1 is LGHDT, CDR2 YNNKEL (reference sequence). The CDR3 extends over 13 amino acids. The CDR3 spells CASSQSHLGEQFF. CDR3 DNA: TGTGCCAGCAGCCAATCCCATCTGGGAGAGCAGTTCTTC.

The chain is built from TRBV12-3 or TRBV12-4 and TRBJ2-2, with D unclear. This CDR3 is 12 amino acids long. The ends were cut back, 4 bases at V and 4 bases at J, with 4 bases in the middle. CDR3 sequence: CASSSSTGELFF. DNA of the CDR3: TGTGCCAGCAGTTCGAGCACCGGGGAGCTGTTTTTT.

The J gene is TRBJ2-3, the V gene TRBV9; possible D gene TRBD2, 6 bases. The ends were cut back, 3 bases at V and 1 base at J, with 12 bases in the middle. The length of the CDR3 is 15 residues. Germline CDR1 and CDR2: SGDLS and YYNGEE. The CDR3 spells CASSARGSGTDTQYF. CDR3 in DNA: TGTGCCAGCAGCGCGCGGGGCTCGGGCACAGATACGCAGTATTTT.

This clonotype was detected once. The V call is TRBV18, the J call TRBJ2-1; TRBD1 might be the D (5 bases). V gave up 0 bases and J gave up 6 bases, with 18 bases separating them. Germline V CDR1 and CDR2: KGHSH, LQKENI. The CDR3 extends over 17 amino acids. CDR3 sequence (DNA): TGTGCCAGCTCACCACCCGGCCAGGGTGGGGTACGCAATGAGCAGTTCTTC. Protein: CASSPPGQGGVRNEQFF.

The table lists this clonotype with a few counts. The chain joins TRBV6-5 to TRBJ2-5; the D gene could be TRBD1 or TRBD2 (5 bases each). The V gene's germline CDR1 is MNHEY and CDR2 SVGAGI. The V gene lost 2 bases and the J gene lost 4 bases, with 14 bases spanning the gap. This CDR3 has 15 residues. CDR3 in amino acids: CASSYHLGAGETQYF. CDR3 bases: TGTGCCAGCAGTTACCACCTAGGGGCGGGAGAGACCCAGTACTTC.

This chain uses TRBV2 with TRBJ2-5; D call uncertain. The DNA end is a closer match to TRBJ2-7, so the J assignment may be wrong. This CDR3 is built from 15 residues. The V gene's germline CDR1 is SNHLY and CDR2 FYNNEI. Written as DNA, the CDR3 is TGTGCCAGCAGTCCCGGACCAGTCCCTTTGTACGAGCAGTACTTC. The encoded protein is CASSPGPVPLYEQYF.